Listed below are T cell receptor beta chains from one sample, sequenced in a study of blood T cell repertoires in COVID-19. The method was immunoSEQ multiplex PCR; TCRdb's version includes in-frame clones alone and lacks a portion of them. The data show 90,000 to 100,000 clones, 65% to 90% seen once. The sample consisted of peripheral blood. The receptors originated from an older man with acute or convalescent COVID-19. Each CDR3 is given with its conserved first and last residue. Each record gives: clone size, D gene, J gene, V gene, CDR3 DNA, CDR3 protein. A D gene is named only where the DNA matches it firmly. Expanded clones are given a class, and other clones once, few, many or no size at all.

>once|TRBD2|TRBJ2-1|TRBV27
TGTGCCAGCAGTTTAAGGACTAGAGAATACAATGAGCAGTTCTTC
CASSLRTREYNEQFF
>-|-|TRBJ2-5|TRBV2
TGTGCCAGCAGTGAGGGCCCTTGGCAGACCCAGTACTTC
CASSEGPWQTQYF
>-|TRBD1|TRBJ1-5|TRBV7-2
TGTGCCAGCAGCCTGGGACAGGGGGCGAATCAGCCCCAGCATTTT
CASSLGQGANQPQHF
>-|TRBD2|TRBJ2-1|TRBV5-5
TGTGCCAGCAGCTTGTGGCGCGGGACTAGCGGGAGAGATGAGCAGTTCTTC
CASSLWRGTSGRDEQFF
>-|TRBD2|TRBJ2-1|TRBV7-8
TGTGCCAGCAGCTCCCCCAAGCGGGAGATCTTCTCCTACAATGAGCAGTTCTTC
CASSSPKREIFSYNEQFF
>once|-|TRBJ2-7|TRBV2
TGTGCCAGCAGTCCCCGTAGCAGTACTGACGAGCAGTACTTC
CASSPRSSTDEQYF
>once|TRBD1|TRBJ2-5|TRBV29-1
TGCAGCGTCAAGACAGGGGGGGTGGAGACCCAGTACTTC
CSVKTGGVETQYF
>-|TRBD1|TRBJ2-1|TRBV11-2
TGTGCCAGCAGCTTAGATGAAACTTCGCGGGGACAGGGGTGCGATGAGCAGTTCTTC
CASSLDETSRGQGCDEQFF
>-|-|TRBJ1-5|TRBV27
TGTGCCAGCAGTTTAGCGGGACTTCGAGGGCAGCCCCAGCATTTT
CASSLAGLRGQPQHF
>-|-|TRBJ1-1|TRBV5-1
TGCGCCAGCAGCTTGGCCGAGGGAAACACTGAAGCTTTCTTT
CASSLAEGNTEAFF
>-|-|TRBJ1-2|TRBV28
TGTGCCAGCAGGGTCCAGGGGAACAACTATGGCTACACCTTC
CASRVQGNNYGYTF
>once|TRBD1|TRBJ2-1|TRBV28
TGTGCCAGCATTGTTTATCCCGGGACAGGGGGCTTTGAGCAGTTCTTC
CASIVYPGTGGFEQFF
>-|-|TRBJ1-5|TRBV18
TGTGCCAGCTCACCAGGGGGACACAATACTTATCAGCCCCAGCATTTT
CASSPGGHNTYQPQHF
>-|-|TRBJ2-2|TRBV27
TGTGCCAGCACCCAGCCAGGGGCGAACACCGGGGAGCTGTTTTTT
CASTQPGANTGELFF
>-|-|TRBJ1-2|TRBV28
TGTGCCAGCAGTTTATTAGGGGTTTTCTATGGCTACACCTTC
CASSLLGVFYGYTF
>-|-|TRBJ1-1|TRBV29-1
TGCAGCGTTAGGAAGGGGGACGCCTCCACTGAAGCTTTCTTT
CSVRKGDASTEAFF
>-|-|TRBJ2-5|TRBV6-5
TGTGCCAGCAGTTACCGAAGACAGAACCAAGAGACCCAGTACTTC
CASSYRRQNQETQYF
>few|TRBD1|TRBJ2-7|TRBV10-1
TGCGCCAGCAGTTATACAGGGGGTTCCGACGAGCAGTACTTC
CASSYTGGSDEQYF
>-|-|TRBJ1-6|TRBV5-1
TGCGCCAGCAAAGGAGAGGGGGTGCCGGGTAATTCACCCCTCCACTTT
CASKGEGVPGNSPLHF
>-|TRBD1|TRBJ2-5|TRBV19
TGTGCCAGTAGTACCGGGACAGTGAGCGAGACCCAGTACTTC
CASSTGTVSETQYF
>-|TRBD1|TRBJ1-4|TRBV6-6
TGTGCCAGCAGTGCACAGGGGGTGGCTGAAAAACTGTTTTTT
CASSAQGVAEKLFF
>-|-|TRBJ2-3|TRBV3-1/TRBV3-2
TGTGCCAGCAGTCAACACAGGGAATCAGATACGCAGTATTTT
CASSQHRESDTQYF
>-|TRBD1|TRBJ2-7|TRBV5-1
TGCGCCAGCAGCTCGACAGGGGGGTCTTACGAGCAGTACTTC
CASSSTGGSYEQYF
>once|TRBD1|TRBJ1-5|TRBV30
TGTGCCTGGAGTGAAACAGGGGGACAGCCCCAGCATTTT
CAWSETGGQPQHF
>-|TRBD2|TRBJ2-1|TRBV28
TGTGCCAGCAGTAATAGCGGGAGGGCCCACAATGAGCAGTTCTTC
CASSNSGRAHNEQFF
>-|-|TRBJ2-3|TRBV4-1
TGCGCCAGCAGCCACGCCACGCCAGCGGAGAGCACAGATACGCAGTATTTT
CASSHATPAESTDTQYF
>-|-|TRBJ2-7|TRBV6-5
TGTGCCAGCAGTTCCCCAGGGGGGTCCTACGAGCAGTACTTC
CASSSPGGSYEQYF
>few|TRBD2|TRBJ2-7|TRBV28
TGTGCCAGCAACAAAGGGAGGGGTTACGAGCAGTACTTC
CASNKGRGYEQYF
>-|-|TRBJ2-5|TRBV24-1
TGTGCCACCAGTGAGGGGACAAAAGAGACCCAGTACTTC
CATSEGTKETQYF
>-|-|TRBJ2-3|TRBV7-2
TGTGCCAGCAGCTTAGTCGGGAGAACAGATACGCAGTATTTT
CASSLVGRTDTQYF
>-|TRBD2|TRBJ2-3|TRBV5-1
TGCGCCAGCAGCTTAAGACTAGCTGGTGACACAGATACGCAGTATTTT
CASSLRLAGDTDTQYF
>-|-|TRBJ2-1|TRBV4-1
TGCGCCAGCAGCCAAGATGGGCGGGACGGAATAAATGAGCAGTTCTTC
CASSQDGRDGINEQFF
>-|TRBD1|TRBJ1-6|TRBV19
TGTGCCAGTAGACCCCCGGCAGGGGGAAATTCACCCCTCCACTTT
CASRPPAGGNSPLHF
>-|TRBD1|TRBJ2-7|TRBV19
TGTGCCAGTAGCGGACAGGCCGCCTACGAGCAGTACTTC
CASSGQAAYEQYF
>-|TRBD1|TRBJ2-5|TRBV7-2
TGTGCCAGCAGCTTAACAGGGGGGCTGGAGACCCAGTACTTC
CASSLTGGLETQYF